This T cell receptor beta chain derives from a study of blood T cell repertoires in COVID-19. At the level of the study: Sites across the United States, Italy and Spain contributed samples from acute and convalescent COVID-19. In each case, the material was cDNA or gDNA derived from T cells, B-cell-depleted T cells, or PBMCs.

Source study methods: The authors estimated nucleated cell counts from reference gene primer amplification. Clones were sequenced by immunoSEQ multiplex PCR, and TCRdb holds only the in-frame ones, with some missing. V, J and clone size are those of that table, while D and trimming were read from the DNA. The sample has some 490,000 clones, approximately 83% seen once. The germline V and J ends were trimmed by 4 bases and 0 bases, with 9 bases remaining between them. The CDR3 runs 14 residues. Germline CDR1 is SGDLS and CDR2 is YYNGEE. The V gene is TRBV9, the J gene TRBJ2-3; possible D gene TRBD2, 5 bases. The sequence derives from a human donor in a cohort sampled during active COVID-19. Input material: peripheral blood. The CDR3 DNA reads TGTGCCAGCAGCAGCGGCTCTAGCACAGATACGCAGTATTTT. Protein sequence: CASSSGSSTDTQYF.